The 8 T cell receptor beta chains below come from one sample, sequenced in a study of T and B cells in COVID-19 patients. TRB rearrangements were amplified by multiplex PCR with BIOMED2 TRB-A/B primers. MiXCR was run by TCRdb on the multiplex PCR reads, yielding one entry per CDR3 protein. The sample carries around 28,000 distinct CDR3 sequences, about 33% recorded once. Blood genomic DNA input for TRB amplification was 250-500 ng. The sample was blood. These receptors were collected from a human donor who had recovered from COVID-19.

The chain employs TRBV20-1 and TRBJ1-2, with TRBD1 as a possible D gene (6 bases). V lost 0 bases to trimming and J lost 2 bases, with 25 bases between them. The CDR3 is 19 amino acids. Germline-derived CDR1 and CDR2 are DFQATT and SNEGSKA (reference sequence). The CDR3, as DNA: TGCAGTGCTAGAGAAGAAAACGAGGGGGGAGGACCTTCAAACTATGGCTACACCTTC. It codes for CSAREENEGGGPSNYGYTF.

This clonotype was observed a handful of times. The V call is TRBV6-1, the J call TRBJ1-1, with D perhaps TRBD1 (6 bases). V lost 7 bases and J lost 2, with 14 bases in between. CDR3 length: 14 amino acids. Germline loops: CDR1 MNHNS, CDR2 SASEGT. The CDR3: CASTPDRVNTEAFF. CDR3 DNA: TGTGCCAGCACCCCGGACAGAGTTAACACTGAAGCTTTCTTT.

The chain links TRBV12-3 or TRBV12-4 to TRBJ1-5, with a weak D call TRBD1 (5 bases). This CDR3 has 16 amino acids. V was shortened by 0 bases and J by 1 base, with 10 bases between the two germline ends. CDR3 bases: TGTGCCAGCAGTTTAGCCGGGACCGCAAGCAATCAGCCCCAGCATTTT. The encoded protein is CASSLAGTASNQPQHF.

This clonotype appeared many times. V is TRBV6-6 and J is TRBJ2-7; D gene uncertain. Trimming pared 0 bases from V and 1 base from J, leaving 10 bases between. The CDR3 is made up of 15 amino acids. The germline V gene has CDR1 MNHNY and CDR2 SVGAGI (reference sequence). In DNA form, the CDR3 reads TGTGCCAGCAGTTACTCGTTGTCCGTATCCTACGAGCAGTACTTC. It translates to CASSYSLSVSYEQYF.

The table lists this clonotype with many counts. The chain carries TRBV5-6 and TRBJ2-7; D is undetermined. V was clipped by 4 bases and J by 6 bases, with 20 bases between them. CDR1 is SGHDT, CDR2 YYEEEE, per germline. The CDR3 spans 15 residues. CDR3 in amino acids: CASSPTFGGKREQYF. The CDR3 DNA follows: TGTGCCAGCAGCCCAACCTTCGGTGGGAAACGCGAGCAGTACTTC.

This clonotype showed up many times. This sequence joins TRBV19 and TRBJ1-6; D not resolved. Trimming took 5 bases from V and 7 from J, leaving 15 bases between them. The CDR3 extends over 15 amino acids. Germline V lookup: CDR1 LNHDA, CDR2 SQIVND (reference sequence). CDR3 sequence: CASSVRPGPNSPLHF. The CDR3 nucleotides are TGTGCCAGTAGTGTTCGGCCGGGCCCCAATTCACCCCTCCACTTT.

This clonotype was recorded once. CDR3 amino acids: CSARGGGGQETQYF. The CDR3 nucleotides are TGCAGTGCTAGGGGAGGGGGGGGGCAAGAGACCCAGTACTTC. V gene TRBV20-1 combines with J gene TRBJ2-5, with a possible D match to TRBD2 (7 bases). The V end lost 3 bases, the J end lost 2 bases, and 13 bases lay between the germline ends. This CDR3 is 14 amino acids long. Germline V gene lookup returns CDR1 DFQATT and CDR2 SNEGSKA (reference sequence).

This clonotype was seen more than once but under ten times. This chain uses TRBV6-1 with TRBJ2-6; tentative D call: TRBD1 (8 bases). The CDR3 runs to 16 residues. Trimming took 11 bases from V and 1 from J, leaving 18 bases between them. Germline assignment: CDR1 MNHNS and CDR2 SASEGT. CDR3 amino acids: CAGSTGEGSGANVLTF. CDR3 nucleotide sequence: TGTGCCGGGTCGACAGGGGAGGGGTCTGGGGCCAACGTCCTGACTTTC.